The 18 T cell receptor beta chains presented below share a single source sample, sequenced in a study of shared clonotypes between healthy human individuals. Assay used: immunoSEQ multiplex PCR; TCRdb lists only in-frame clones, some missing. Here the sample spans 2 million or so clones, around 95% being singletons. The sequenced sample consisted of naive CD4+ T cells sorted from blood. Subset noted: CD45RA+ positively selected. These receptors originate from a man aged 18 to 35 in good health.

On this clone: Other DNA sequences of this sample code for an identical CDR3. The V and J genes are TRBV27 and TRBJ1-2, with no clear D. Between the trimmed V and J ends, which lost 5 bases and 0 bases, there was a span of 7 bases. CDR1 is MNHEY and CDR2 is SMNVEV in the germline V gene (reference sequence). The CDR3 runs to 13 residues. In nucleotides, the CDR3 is TGTGCCAGCAGTCTCGGGGCTAACTATGGCTACACCTTC. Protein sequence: CASSLGANYGYTF.

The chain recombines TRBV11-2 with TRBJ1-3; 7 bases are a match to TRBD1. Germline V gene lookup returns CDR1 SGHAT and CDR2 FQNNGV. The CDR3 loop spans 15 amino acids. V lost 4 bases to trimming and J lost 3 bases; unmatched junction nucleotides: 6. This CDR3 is CASSWEGASGNTIYF. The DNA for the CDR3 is TGTGCCAGCAGCTGGGAGGGGGCGAGTGGAAACACCATATATTTT.

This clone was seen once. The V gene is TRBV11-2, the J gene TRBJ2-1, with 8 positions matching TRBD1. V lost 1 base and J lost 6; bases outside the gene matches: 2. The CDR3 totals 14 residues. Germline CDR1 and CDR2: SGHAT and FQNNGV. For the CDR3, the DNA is TGTGCCAGCAGCTTAGTTGGGACAGGCAATGAGCAGTTCTTC. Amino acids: CASSLVGTGNEQFF. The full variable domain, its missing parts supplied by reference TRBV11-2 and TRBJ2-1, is EAGVAQSPRYKIIEKRQSVAFWCNPISGHATLYWYQQILGQGPKLLIQFQNNGVVDDSQLPKDRFSAERLKGVDSTLKIQPAKLEDSAVYLCASSLVGTGNEQFFGPGTRLTVL.

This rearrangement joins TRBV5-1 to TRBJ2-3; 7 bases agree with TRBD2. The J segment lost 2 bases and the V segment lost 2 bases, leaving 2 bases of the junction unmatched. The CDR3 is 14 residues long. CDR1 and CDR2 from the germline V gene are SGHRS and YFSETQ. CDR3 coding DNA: TGCGCCAGCAGCTTCGGGGGGTTCACAGATACGCAGTATTTT. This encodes CASSFGGFTDTQYF.

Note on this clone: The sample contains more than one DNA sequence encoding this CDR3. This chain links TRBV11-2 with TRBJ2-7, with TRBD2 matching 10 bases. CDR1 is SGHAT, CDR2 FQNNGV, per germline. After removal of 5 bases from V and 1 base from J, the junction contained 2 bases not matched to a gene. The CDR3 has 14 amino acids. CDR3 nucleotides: TGTGCCAGCAGCCGGACTAGCGGATCCTACGAGCAGTACTTC. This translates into CASSRTSGSYEQYF.

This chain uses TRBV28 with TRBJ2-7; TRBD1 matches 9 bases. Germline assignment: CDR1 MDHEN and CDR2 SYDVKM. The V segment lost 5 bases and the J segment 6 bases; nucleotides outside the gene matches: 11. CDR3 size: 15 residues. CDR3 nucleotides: TGTGCCAGCAGTGTTCTGGGGACAGGGATACCCGAGCAGTACTTC. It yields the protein CASSVLGTGIPEQYF.

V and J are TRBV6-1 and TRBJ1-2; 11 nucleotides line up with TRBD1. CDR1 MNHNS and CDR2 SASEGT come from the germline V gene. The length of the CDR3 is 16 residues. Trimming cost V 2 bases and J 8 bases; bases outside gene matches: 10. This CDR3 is CASSEFEGQGEDGYTF. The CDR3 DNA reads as TGTGCCAGCAGTGAATTCGAGGGACAGGGGGAGGACGGCTACACCTTC.

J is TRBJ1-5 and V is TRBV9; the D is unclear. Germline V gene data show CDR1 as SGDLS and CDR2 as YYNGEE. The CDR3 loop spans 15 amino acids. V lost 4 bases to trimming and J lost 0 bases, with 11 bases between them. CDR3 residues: CASSIGPNSNQPQHF. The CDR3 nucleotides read TGTGCCAGCAGCATTGGACCGAATAGCAATCAGCCCCAGCATTTT.

CDR3 DNA sequence: TGCGCCAGCAGAGAGGGCGGACCAAACTATGGCTACACCTTC. Residues: CASREGGPNYGYTF. The chain carries TRBV5-1 and TRBJ1-2; D gene unclear. Trimming pared 5 bases from V and 2 bases from J, leaving 13 bases between. CDR1 is SGHRS, CDR2 YFSETQ, per germline. The CDR3 covers 14 residues. Full variable domain (outside the CDR3, taken from reference TRBV5-1 and TRBJ1-2): KAGVTQTPRYLIKTRGQQVTLSCSPISGHRSVSWYQQTPGQGLQFLFEYFSETQRNKGNFPGRFSGRQFSNSRSEMNVSTLELGDSALYLCASREGGPNYGYTFGSGTRLTVV.

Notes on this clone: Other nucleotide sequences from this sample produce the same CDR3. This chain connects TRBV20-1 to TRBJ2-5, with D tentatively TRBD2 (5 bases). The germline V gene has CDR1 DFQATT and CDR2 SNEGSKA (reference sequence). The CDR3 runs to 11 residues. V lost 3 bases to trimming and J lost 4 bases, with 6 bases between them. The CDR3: CSASAGETQYF. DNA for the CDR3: TGCAGTGCTAGTGCGGGAGAGACCCAGTACTTC.

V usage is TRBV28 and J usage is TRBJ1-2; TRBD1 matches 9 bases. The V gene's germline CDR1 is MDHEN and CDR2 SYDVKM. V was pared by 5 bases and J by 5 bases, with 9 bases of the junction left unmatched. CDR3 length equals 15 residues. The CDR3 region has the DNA TGTGCCAGCAGTACCCCAATGACAGGGGGATATGGCTACACCTTC. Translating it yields CASSTPMTGGYGYTF.

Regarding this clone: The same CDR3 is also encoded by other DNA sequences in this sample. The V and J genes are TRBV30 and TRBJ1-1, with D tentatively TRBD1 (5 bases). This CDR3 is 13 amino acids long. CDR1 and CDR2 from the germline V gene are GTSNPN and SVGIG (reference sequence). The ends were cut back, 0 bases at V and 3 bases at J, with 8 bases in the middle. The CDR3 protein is CAWSVRGDTEAFF. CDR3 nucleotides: TGTGCCTGGAGTGTTAGGGGCGACACTGAAGCTTTCTTT. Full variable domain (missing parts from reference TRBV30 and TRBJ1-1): SQTIHQWPATLVQPVGSPLSLECTVEGTSNPNLYWYRQAAGRGLQLLFYSVGIGQISSEVPQNLSASRPQDRQFILSSKKLLLSDSGFYLCAWSVRGDTEAFFGQGTRLTVV.

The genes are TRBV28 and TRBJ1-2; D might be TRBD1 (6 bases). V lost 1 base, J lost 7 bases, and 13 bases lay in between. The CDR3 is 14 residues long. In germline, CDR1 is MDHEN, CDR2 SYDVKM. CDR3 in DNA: TGTGCCAGCAGTTTATCGCCCAGGGGTGGTGGCTACACCTTC. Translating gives CASSLSPRGGGYTF.

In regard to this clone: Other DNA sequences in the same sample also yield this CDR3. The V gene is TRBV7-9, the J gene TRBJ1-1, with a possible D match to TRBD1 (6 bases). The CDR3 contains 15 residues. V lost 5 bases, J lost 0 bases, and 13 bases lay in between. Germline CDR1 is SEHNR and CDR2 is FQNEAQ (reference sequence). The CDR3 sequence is CASSLQGGVNTEAFF. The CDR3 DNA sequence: TGTGCCAGCAGCCTACAGGGAGGGGTGAACACTGAAGCTTTCTTT. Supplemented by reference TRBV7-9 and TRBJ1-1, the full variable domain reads DTGVSQNPRHKITKRGQNVTFRCDPISEHNRLYWYRQTLGQGPEFLTYFQNEAQLEKSRLLSDRFSAERPKGSFSTLEIQRTEQGDSAMYLCASSLQGGVNTEAFFGQGTRLTVV.

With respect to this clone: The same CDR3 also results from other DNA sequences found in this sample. The CDR3 spells CAISETSGTGELFF. The DNA of the CDR3 is TGTGCCATCAGTGAGACCTCAGGGACCGGGGAGCTGTTTTTT. The chain recombines TRBV10-3 with TRBJ2-2, with D perhaps TRBD1 (5 bases). In germline, CDR1 is ENHRY, CDR2 SYGVKD. This CDR3 is built from 14 residues. V was shortened by 2 bases and J by 5 bases, with 9 bases between the two germline ends.

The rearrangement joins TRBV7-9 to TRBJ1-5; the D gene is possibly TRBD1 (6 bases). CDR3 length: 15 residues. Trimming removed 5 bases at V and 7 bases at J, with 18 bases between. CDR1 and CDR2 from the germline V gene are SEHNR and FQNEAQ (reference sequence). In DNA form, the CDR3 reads TGTGCCAGCAGCACCGGGACACCCAGTGTGCAGCCCCAGCATTTT. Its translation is CASSTGTPSVQPQHF.

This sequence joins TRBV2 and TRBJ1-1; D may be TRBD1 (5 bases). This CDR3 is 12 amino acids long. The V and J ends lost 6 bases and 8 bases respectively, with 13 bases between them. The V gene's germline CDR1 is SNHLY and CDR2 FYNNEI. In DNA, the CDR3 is TGTGCCAGCAGACGAGACAGTGGGGAAGCTTTCTTT. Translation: CASRRDSGEAFF.

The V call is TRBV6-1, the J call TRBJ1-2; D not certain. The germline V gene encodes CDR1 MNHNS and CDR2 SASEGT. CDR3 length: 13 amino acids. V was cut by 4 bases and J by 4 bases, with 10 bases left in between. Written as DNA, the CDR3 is TGTGCCAGCAGTGCAAGCGGAGGCTATGGCTACACCTTC. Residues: CASSASGGYGYTF.